This T cell receptor beta chain emerged from a study of CD4+ T cells in melanoma. Regarding the study as a whole: CD8+ T cell, macrophage and B cell function reportedly correlated with neoantigen-specific CD4+ T cells.

Method: immunoSEQ multiplex PCR; TCRdb's copy keeps in-frame clones and lacks some. The data hold 15,000 to 20,000 clones, with 83% observed a single time. Concerning this clone itself: What it recognizes is unknown.

V was trimmed by 2 bases and J by 5 bases, leaving 9 bases between them. The CDR3 runs 13 residues. Germline CDR1 is SNHLY and CDR2 is FYNNEI. The sequence was obtained from a human donor with melanoma. This rearrangement joins TRBV2 to TRBJ1-2; no clear D. What was sequenced was cells from a culture (not recorded whether cultured in vitro). The CDR3 coding sequence is TGTGCCAGCAGTGAATCGGTGGTTTATGGCTACACCTTC. It yields the protein CASSESVVYGYTF.